The present TCR beta chain was sequenced within a study of blood T cell repertoires in COVID-19. Using immunoSEQ multiplex PCR, the repertoire was profiled, and TCRdb retains in-frame clones only, with some absent. The table shows about 330,000 clones, with roughly 89% occurring only once. The sequence derives from a young man with COVID-19, enrolled during active disease. The specimen was peripheral blood.

In DNA form, the CDR3 reads TGCGCCAGCAGCCGAGACAGGGAGACCCAGTACTTC. Its translation is CASSRDRETQYF. V usage is TRBV4-1 and J usage is TRBJ2-5; the D gene is possibly TRBD1 (6 bases). The CDR3 runs to 12 residues. The germline V and J ends were trimmed by 4 bases and 5 bases, with 8 bases remaining between them. Germline V gene data show CDR1 as MGHRA and CDR2 as YSYEKL.